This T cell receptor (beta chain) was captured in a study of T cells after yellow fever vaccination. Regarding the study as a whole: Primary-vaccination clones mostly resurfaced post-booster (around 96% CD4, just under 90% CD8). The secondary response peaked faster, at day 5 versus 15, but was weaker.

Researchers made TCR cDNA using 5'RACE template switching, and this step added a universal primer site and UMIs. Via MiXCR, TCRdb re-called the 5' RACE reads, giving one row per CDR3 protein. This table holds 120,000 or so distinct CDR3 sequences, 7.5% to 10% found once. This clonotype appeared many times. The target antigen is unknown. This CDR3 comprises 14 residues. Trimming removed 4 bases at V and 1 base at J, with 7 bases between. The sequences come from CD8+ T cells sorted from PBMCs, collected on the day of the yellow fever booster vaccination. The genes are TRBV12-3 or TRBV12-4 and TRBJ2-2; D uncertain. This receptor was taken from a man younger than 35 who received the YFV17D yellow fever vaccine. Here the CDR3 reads CASSSGLNTGELFF. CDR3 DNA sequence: TGTGCCAGCAGTTCCGGGTTGAACACCGGGGAGCTGTTTTTT.